This T cell receptor (beta chain) was sequenced in a study of cytotoxic CD8 clonotypes in ibrutinib-treated CLL. Study information: Researchers reported ten to eleven relapsed/refractory and over 14 treatment-naive patients, fewer than 18 of them IGHV unmutated.

PBMCs that had been cryopreserved were the source of about 2 micrograms of genomic DNA for TCR beta libraries. CDR1 SGHDT and CDR2 YYEEEE come from the germline V gene. V lost 1 base and J lost 1; bases outside the gene matches: 7. This CDR3 has 16 residues. Regarding this clone: Its antigen remains unidentified.

The study's findings and limits: Among the clonotypes, public ones were uncommon and contracted or held stable on treatment. Clonality measured at baseline exceeded age-matched healthy donors, tracking circulating CD8+ T-cell counts.

Generated by immunoSEQ multiplex PCR, the TCRdb table keeps only in-frame clones and is missing some. The repertoire includes fewer than 55,000 clones, roughly 63% of them detected once, and under 35% sits in the top ten. The sequencing used PBMCs, collected after 24 months of ibrutinib treatment. This rearrangement joins TRBV5-6 to TRBJ2-5, with 7 positions matching TRBD1. The TCR originated in a human donor with chronic lymphocytic leukemia. The chain's CDR3 is CASSLLLTGSQETQYF. CDR3 DNA sequence: TGTGCCAGCAGCTTGCTCCTGACAGGGAGCCAAGAGACCCAGTACTTC.